The clone carrying this T cell receptor (beta chain) appeared a single time. What it binds is not known. These data belong to a study of radiation and T cells in renal cell carcinoma. Study outcomes and limitations: In blood, top tumor clones expanded by 2 weeks, shrinking by 4.

The assay was immunoSEQ multiplex PCR, and TCRdb's table has in-frame clones only and misses some. Altogether 100,000 to 150,000 clones are present, around 84% being singletons, with the ten largest covering under 4%. Trimming shortened V by 6 bases and J by 5 bases, and 18 bases separated the two germline ends. The CDR3 runs 15 residues. Germline CDR1 and CDR2: MNHEY and SVGAGI. Time point: baseline pretreatment blood. Regarding treatment: 15 Gy SBRT to primary tumor, nephrectomy 4 weeks later. After SBRT, blood was collected at 2 and 4 weeks, plus baseline. This renal cell carcinoma was of the clear cell type.

This sample comprised blood, obtained from a patient whose treatment included radiotherapy and nephrectomy. The rearrangement joins TRBV6-5 to TRBJ2-3, with D maybe TRBD1 (6 bases). This sequence originates from a woman in her sixties or seventies with renal cell carcinoma. Written as DNA, the CDR3 is TGTGCCAGCAGCCTTACAGGGTTTGGGCGAGATACGCAGTATTTT. It yields the protein CASSLTGFGRDTQYF.